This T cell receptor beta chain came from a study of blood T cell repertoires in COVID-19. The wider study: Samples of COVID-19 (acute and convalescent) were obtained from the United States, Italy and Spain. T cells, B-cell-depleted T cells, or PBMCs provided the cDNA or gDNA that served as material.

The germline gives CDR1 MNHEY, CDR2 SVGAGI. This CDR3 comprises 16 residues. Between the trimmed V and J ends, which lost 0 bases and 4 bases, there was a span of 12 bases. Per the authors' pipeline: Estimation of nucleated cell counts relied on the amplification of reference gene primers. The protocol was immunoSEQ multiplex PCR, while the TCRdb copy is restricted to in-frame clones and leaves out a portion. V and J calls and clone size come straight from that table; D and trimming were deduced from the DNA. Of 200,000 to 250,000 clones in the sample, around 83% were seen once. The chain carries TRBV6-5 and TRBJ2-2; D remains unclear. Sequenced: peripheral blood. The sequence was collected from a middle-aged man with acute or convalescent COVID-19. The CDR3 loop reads CASSYSVGSGTGELFF. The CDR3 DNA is TGTGCCAGCAGTTACTCCGTCGGCTCGGGCACCGGGGAGCTGTTTTTT.